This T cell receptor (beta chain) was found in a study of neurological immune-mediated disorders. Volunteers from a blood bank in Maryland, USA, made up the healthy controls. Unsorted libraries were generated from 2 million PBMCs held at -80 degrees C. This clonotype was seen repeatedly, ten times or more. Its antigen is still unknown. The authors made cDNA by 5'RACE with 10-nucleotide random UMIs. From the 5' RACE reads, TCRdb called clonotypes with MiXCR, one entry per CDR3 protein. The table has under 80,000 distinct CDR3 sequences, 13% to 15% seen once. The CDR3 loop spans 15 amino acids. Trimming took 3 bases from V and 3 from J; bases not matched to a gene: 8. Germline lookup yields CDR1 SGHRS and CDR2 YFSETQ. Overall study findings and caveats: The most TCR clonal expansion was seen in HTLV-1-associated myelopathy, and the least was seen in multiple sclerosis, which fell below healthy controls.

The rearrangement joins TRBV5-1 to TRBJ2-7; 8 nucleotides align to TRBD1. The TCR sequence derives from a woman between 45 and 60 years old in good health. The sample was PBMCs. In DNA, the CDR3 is TGCGCCAGCAGCTCCCTCCGGACAGGGATCTACGAGCAGTACTTC. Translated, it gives CASSSLRTGIYEQYF.